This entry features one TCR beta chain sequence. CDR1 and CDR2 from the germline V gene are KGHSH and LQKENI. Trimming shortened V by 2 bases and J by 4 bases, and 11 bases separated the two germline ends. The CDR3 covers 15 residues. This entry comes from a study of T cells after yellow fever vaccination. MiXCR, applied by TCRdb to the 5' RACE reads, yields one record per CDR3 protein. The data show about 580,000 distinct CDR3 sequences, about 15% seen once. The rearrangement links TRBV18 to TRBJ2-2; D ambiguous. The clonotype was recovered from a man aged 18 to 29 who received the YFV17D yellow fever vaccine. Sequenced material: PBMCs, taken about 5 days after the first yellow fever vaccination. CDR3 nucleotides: TGTGCCAGCTCACCATACGACCAGAGCACCGGGGAGCTGTTTTTT. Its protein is CASSPYDQSTGELFF.